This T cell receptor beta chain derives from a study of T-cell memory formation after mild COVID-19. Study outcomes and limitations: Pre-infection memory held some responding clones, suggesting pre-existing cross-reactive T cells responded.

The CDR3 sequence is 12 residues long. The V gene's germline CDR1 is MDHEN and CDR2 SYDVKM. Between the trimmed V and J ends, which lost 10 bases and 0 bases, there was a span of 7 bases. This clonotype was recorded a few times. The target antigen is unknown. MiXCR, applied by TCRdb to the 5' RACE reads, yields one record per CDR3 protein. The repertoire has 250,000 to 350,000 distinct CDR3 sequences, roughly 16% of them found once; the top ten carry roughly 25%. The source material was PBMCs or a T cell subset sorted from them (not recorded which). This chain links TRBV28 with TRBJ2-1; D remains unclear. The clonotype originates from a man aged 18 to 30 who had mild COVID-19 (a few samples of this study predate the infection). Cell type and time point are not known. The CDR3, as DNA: TGTGCCACCGAGAGCTCCTACAATGAGCAGTTCTTC. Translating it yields CATESSYNEQFF. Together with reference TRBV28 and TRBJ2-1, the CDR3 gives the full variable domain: DVKVTQSSRYLVKRTGEKVFLECVQDMDHENMFWYRQDPGLGLRLIYFSYDVKMKEKGDIPEGYSVSREKKERFSLILESASTNQTSMYLCATESSYNEQFFGPGTRLTVL.